A selection of T cell receptor beta chains follows, all from one sample in a study of blood T cell repertoires in COVID-19. Clones were sequenced by immunoSEQ multiplex PCR, and TCRdb holds only the in-frame ones, with some missing. Found here are approximately 90,000 clones, roughly 88% of them singletons; the top ten hold 25%. The material sequenced was peripheral blood. The origin of the receptors is a man in his sixties with acute or convalescent COVID-19. CDR3s include the opening cysteine and the closing phenylalanine or tryptophan. The D gene is left open where the match is weak. The size field is filled for only some rows; it gives once, few, many or a size class.

j_call v_call clone_size d_call cdr3_nt cdr3_aa
TRBJ1-4 TRBV2 NA NA TGTGCCAGCAGCCTCGGTCAAGAAAAACTGTTTTTT CASSLGQEKLFF
TRBJ2-2 TRBV20-1 NA TRBD1 TGCAGTGCTAGTACAGGGGGCTCGGGGGAGCTGTTTTTT CSASTGGSGELFF
TRBJ2-2 TRBV9 NA TRBD1 TGTGCCAGCAGCGGAGGACAGGCCGGGGAGCTGTTTTTT CASSGGQAGELFF
TRBJ2-2 TRBV6-2/TRBV6-3 NA TRBD2 TGTGCCAGCAGTTACCCCGGGACTAGCGGGGTATATACCGGGGAGCTGTTTTTT CASSYPGTSGVYTGELFF
TRBJ1-1 TRBV28 NA TRBD1 TGTGCCAGCAGTTACCTAGGACAGGGGGCCGCTGAAGCTTTCTTT CASSYLGQGAAEAFF
TRBJ1-1 TRBV29-1 NA NA TGCAGCGTGCAGGGGAATTGGTACACTGAAGCTTTCTTT CSVQGNWYTEAFF
TRBJ1-4 TRBV7-2 once NA TGTGCCAGCAGCTTAGCGGGAGGGATTAATGAAAAACTGTTTTTT CASSLAGGINEKLFF
TRBJ1-2 TRBV27 NA NA TGTGCCAGCAGTTACAGGTGGGGCGTACGAGGAGGGGGCTACACCTTC CASSYRWGVRGGGYTF
TRBJ2-2 TRBV11-2 NA NA TGTGCCAGCAGCTTAGGGGCGTGGCAGAACACCGGGGAGCTGTTTTTT CASSLGAWQNTGELFF
TRBJ1-1 TRBV13 NA NA TGTGCCAGCAGCTTAGGCCCTGGTGTTGGTGAGGACACTGAAGCTTTCTTT CASSLGPGVGEDTEAFF
TRBJ2-7 TRBV7-2 NA NA TGTGCCAGCAGCTTAGAGATTGGTTTGCGTGGGAGTCAGTACTTC CASSLEIGLRGSQYF